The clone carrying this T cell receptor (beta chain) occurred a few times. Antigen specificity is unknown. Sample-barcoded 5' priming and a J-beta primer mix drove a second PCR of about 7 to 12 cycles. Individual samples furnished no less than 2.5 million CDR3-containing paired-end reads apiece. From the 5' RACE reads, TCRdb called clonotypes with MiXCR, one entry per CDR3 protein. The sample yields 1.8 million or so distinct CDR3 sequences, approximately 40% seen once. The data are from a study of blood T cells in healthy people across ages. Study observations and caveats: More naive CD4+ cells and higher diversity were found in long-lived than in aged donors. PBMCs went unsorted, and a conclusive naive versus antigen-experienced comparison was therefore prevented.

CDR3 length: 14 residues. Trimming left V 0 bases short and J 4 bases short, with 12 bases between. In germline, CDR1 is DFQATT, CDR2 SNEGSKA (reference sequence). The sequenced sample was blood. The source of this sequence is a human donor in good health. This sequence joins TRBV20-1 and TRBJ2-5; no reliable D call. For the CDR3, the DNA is TGCAGTGCTAGAGATCACTGGGAAACAGAGACCCAGTACTTC. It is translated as CSARDHWETETQYF.